This T cell receptor (beta chain) derives from a study of T cells expressing NK-cell markers (dated by TCRdb to the early 2020s). The study in broad terms: In sorted CD3+CD56+NKG2C+, CD3+CD56+NKG2C- and CD3+CD56-NKG2C+ T-cell subsets from several donors, TCR beta-chain repertoires were profiled. Of the eight sequenced donors, seven were found to be HCMV-seropositive and one was found to be HCMV-seronegative. Randomly selected healthy volunteers, three men and five women, were used as the eight sequenced donors. Libraries were sequenced as 2 x 150 bp reads on Illumina HiSeq 2000/2500, MiSeq or NextSeq. Study-level results and caveats: Whether the expanded NKG2C-expressing T cell clones were specific for HCMV antigens remained unclear. For about 6 donors, the dominant CD3+CD56+NKG2C+ clonotypes were among the top 10 CD8+ clonotypes and accounted for about 1.0-7.5% of CD8+ T cells. Those dominant clonotypes were again the most abundant among CD3+CD56-NKG2C+ cells in a few donors, at about 28.3-60.1%.

The data were produced on an Illumina HiSeq 2000. 5'RACE template switching, by which a universal primer site and unique molecular identifiers were added, was used to make TCR beta cDNA libraries. Priming for cDNA synthesis came from the TCR beta constant segment, and two successive PCR amplification steps followed. In the source study's methods: MIGEC handled demultiplexing of the reads and grouping by UMI, while MiTCR was used to assemble and quantify clonotypes. To exclude erroneous sequences, any TCR cDNA sequence not supported by at least two reads was discarded. The tcR package was used for downstream repertoire analysis, with clonotypes matched between fractions based on CDR3 nucleotide sequence plus V segment. VDJmatch was used to annotate antigen specificity against VDJdb, with one amino acid substitution in CDR3 allowed. Each CDR3 protein sequence appears as one entry after TCRdb reprocessed the reads, and no DNA is included. The V and J calls follow TCRdb's processing rather than the paper's. The sample's own table lists about 260,000 distinct CDR3 sequences. 4% to 5% of the sample lies in the top ten.

A commercial ELISA kit detecting HCMV-specific IgG in serum was used to determine HCMV serostatus. Ficoll density gradient centrifugation was used to isolate peripheral blood mononuclear cells from blood. Concerning this clonotype: Its antigen target is currently unknown.

CDR1 and CDR2, looked up from the germline V gene, are LGHNA and YSLEER. The CDR3 numbers 15 residues from cysteine through phenylalanine. DNA is not on record. Source material: blood T cells: a sorted CD56 or NKG2C T cell subset, CD4+ or CD8+ T cells, or bulk PBMC T cells (not recorded which). The chain was built from TRBV4-3 and TRBJ2-3; TCRdb names TRBD2, which stays unverified in the absence of DNA. The TCR sequence derives from a woman aged 18-69 years in good health. CDR3 region: CASSRVIGGGDTQYF.